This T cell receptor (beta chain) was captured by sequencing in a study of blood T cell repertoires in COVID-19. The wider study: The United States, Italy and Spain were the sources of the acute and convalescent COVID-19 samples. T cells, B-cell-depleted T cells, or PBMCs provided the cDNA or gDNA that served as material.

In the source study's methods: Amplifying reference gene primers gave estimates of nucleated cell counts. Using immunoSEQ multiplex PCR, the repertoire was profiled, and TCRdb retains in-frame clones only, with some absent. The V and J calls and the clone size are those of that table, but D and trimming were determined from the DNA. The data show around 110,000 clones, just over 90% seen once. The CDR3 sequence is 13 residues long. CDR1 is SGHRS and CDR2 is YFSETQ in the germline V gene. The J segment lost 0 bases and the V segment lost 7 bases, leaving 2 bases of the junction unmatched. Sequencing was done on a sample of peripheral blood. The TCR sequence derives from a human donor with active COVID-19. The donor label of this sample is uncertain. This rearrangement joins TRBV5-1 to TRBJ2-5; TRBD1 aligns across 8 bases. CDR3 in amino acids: CASRTGNQETQYF. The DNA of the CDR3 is TGCGCCAGCCGGACAGGGAACCAAGAGACCCAGTACTTC.